Listed below are T cell receptor beta chains from one sample, sequenced in a study of T cells in localized non-small cell lung cancer. Libraries were prepared by immunoSEQ multiplex PCR; TCRdb keeps only in-frame clonotypes and omits some of them. The sample has roughly 36,000 clones, about 90% seen once. The sample consisted of PBMCs, taken before any cancer treatment. Source of these receptors: a man aged 40 to 75 with stage II lung adenocarcinoma. Each CDR3 is given without its conserved first and last residue.

v_call: TRBV6-6; j_call: TRBJ1-1; cdr3_aa: ASSPRGPGTEAF
v_call: TRBV5-1; j_call: TRBJ2-3; cdr3_aa: ASSSGLAATDTQY
v_call: TRBV29-1; j_call: TRBJ1-2; cdr3_aa: SVQRGPNYGYT
v_call: TRBV2; j_call: TRBJ2-4; cdr3_aa: ASTAGTIKNIQY
v_call: TRBV7-9; j_call: TRBJ2-7; cdr3_aa: ASSLAARDRGHEQY
v_call: TRBV5-6; j_call: TRBJ2-7; cdr3_aa: ASSLRKGEQY
v_call: TRBV11-2; j_call: TRBJ2-7; cdr3_aa: ASSLQGTGPPHEQY
v_call: TRBV27; j_call: TRBJ2-7; cdr3_aa: ASSLSVRQNEQY
v_call: TRBV4-1; j_call: TRBJ2-5; cdr3_aa: ASRQRGLLGAAETQY
v_call: TRBV27; j_call: TRBJ1-1; cdr3_aa: ASSFQGQGTEAF
v_call: TRBV11-2; j_call: TRBJ2-2; cdr3_aa: ASSRRTSWAGELF
v_call: TRBV29-1; j_call: TRBJ2-2; cdr3_aa: SVGANTGELF
v_call: TRBV11-3; j_call: TRBJ2-1; cdr3_aa: ASSLVGTSGRKVYNEQF
v_call: TRBV30; j_call: TRBJ1-1; cdr3_aa: AWSVLLGRQNTEAF
v_call: TRBV4-1; j_call: TRBJ2-7; cdr3_aa: ASSSDLIYEQY
v_call: TRBV5-8; j_call: TRBJ1-1; cdr3_aa: ASSSYRQNLNTEAF
v_call: TRBV28; j_call: TRBJ2-7; cdr3_aa: ASRGQGAYEQY
v_call: TRBV5-6; j_call: TRBJ1-4; cdr3_aa: ASSLVSSEKLF
v_call: TRBV7-8; j_call: TRBJ2-1; cdr3_aa: ASSHYGFNDEQF
v_call: TRBV28; j_call: TRBJ2-7; cdr3_aa: ASSFRGRGYEQY
v_call: TRBV6-1; j_call: TRBJ1-1; cdr3_aa: ASSEWGEAF
v_call: TRBV11-2; j_call: TRBJ1-3; cdr3_aa: ASLEKRVPGNTIY